The 28 T cell receptor beta chains listed next were all sequenced from one sample in a study of cytomegalovirus exposure and HLA in healthy donors. Libraries were prepared by immunoSEQ multiplex PCR; TCRdb keeps only in-frame clonotypes and omits some of them. The repertoire holds about 130,000 clones, 89% seen once, with over 9% in the top ten. Material: PBMCs. These receptors came from a woman aged 18-29 years in good health and CMV-seropositive.

This sequence joins TRBV5-6 and TRBJ2-2, with D maybe TRBD1 (7 bases). The CDR3 contains 19 residues. The V and J ends lost 6 bases and 0 bases respectively, with 24 bases between them. Per the germline V gene, CDR1 is SGHDT and CDR2 is YYEEEE. The CDR3 spells CASTRGRFPGQPNTGELFF. CDR3 coding DNA: TGTGCCAGCACCCGGGGGCGTTTCCCGGGACAGCCGAACACCGGGGAGCTGTTTTTT.

This chain connects TRBV2 to TRBJ1-5; 8 bases are a match to TRBD1. This CDR3 has 16 residues. V was pared by 3 bases and J by 7 bases, with 11 bases of the junction left unmatched. CDR1 and CDR2 from the germline V gene are SNHLY and FYNNEI. Written as DNA, the CDR3 is TGTGCCAGCAGTGACCACGGACAGGGTGGAATACAGCCCCAGCATTTT. It translates to CASSDHGQGGIQPQHF.

This chain links TRBV6-1 with TRBJ2-3, with 13 bases that match TRBD2. CDR1 MNHNS and CDR2 SASEGT come from the germline V gene. J lost 7 bases, V lost 6 bases, and 7 bases had no gene match. The CDR3 has 15 residues. In DNA form, the CDR3 reads TGTGCCAGCAGGGCTGGACTAGCGGGGGCAAATACGCAGTATTTT. Its translation: CASRAGLAGANTQYF.

This clone was observed a few times. The chain is built from TRBV19 and TRBJ1-2, with TRBD1 identical over 7 bases. Germline CDR1 LNHDA, CDR2 SQIVND (reference sequence). J gave up 6 bases and V 3 bases, and 10 bases lay outside the gene matches. CDR3 length equals 15 residues. The CDR3 protein is CASSIMIGTEDGYTF. Here the CDR3 DNA reads TGTGCCAGTAGTATTATGATTGGGACAGAGGATGGCTACACCTTC.

This chain uses TRBV15 with TRBJ2-7; tentative D call: TRBD1 (6 bases). This CDR3 contains 13 residues. Germline CDR1 is LNHNV and CDR2 is YYDKDF (reference sequence). Between the trimmed V and J ends, which lost 11 bases and 7 bases, there was a span of 21 bases. The CDR3, as DNA: TGTGCCCCGACCTACCACAGGGCTGGAGAGCAGTACTTC. Its protein is CAPTYHRAGEQYF.

The J gene is TRBJ2-5, the V gene TRBV5-6; TRBD2 is a possible D gene (5 bases). CDR3 length equals 16 residues. V lost 1 base, J lost 2 bases, and 15 bases lay in between. Germline V lookup: CDR1 SGHDT, CDR2 YYEEEE. The chain's CDR3 is CASSLRARTVQETQYF. The CDR3 region has the DNA TGTGCCAGCAGCTTGAGAGCTAGGACTGTACAAGAGACCCAGTACTTC.

This clone was picked up a small number of times. The J gene is TRBJ1-2, the V gene TRBV7-9; D uncertain. The CDR3 loop spans 13 amino acids. V gave up 1 base and J gave up 3 bases, with 6 bases separating them. Germline V CDR1 and CDR2: SEHNR, FQNEAQ (reference sequence). The CDR3 DNA sequence: TGTGCCAGCAGCTTAGGGGAGGACTATGGCTACACCTTC. The encoded protein is CASSLGEDYGYTF.

V is TRBV4-2 and J is TRBJ2-5; D perhaps matches TRBD2 (7 bases). Germline-derived CDR1 and CDR2 are LGHNA and YNFKEQ. This CDR3 region has 15 residues. The V and J ends lost 4 bases and 5 bases respectively, with 17 bases between them. Here the CDR3 reads CASSPFQGGGETQYF. In DNA, the CDR3 is TGTGCCAGCAGCCCCTTCCAGGGCGGGGGCGAGACCCAGTACTTC.

The V call is TRBV6-6, the J call TRBJ2-4, with a possible D match to TRBD1 (6 bases). CDR1 and CDR2 (germline): MNHNY, SVGAGI (reference sequence). The length of the CDR3 is 15 residues. The germline V and J ends were trimmed by 5 bases and 7 bases, with 18 bases remaining between them. This CDR3 is CASSIQGKGRNIQYF. Written as DNA, the CDR3 is TGTGCCAGCAGTATTCAGGGGAAGGGACGGAACATTCAGTACTTC.

The J gene is TRBJ2-2, the V gene TRBV5-4, with no clear D. Germline V gives CDR1 SGHNT, CDR2 YYREEE (reference sequence). The length of the CDR3 is 12 residues. Deletions cut 7 bases from V and 7 bases from J, with 11 bases between. CDR3 bases: TGTGCCAGCGTCCTCCGTAACGGGGAGCTGTTTTTT. Amino acids: CASVLRNGELFF.

This chain links TRBV28 with TRBJ2-3; D is possibly TRBD1 (6 bases). V was cut by 3 bases and J by 6 bases, with 13 bases left in between. The CDR3 is 14 amino acids. CDR1 is MDHEN, CDR2 SYDVKM, per germline. The CDR3 region has the DNA TGTGCCAGCAGTTTGGGACACGTTTTGGATACGCAGTATTTT. Amino acid sequence: CASSLGHVLDTQYF.

The rearrangement links TRBV5-1 to TRBJ2-7, with 8 bases matching TRBD1. The trim removed 0 bases at V and 2 bases at J, leaving 7 bases unmatched. This CDR3 comprises 16 residues. CDR1 is SGHRS, CDR2 YFSETQ, per germline. CDR3 sequence: CASSLGQGQVTYEQYF. The CDR3 DNA reads as TGCGCCAGCAGCTTGGGGCAGGGACAGGTTACCTACGAGCAGTACTTC.

V gene TRBV7-9 combines with J gene TRBJ1-3; D gene unclear. The CDR3 has 13 residues. The V gene lost 8 bases and the J gene lost 0 bases, with 8 bases spanning the gap. Per the germline V gene, CDR1 is SEHNR and CDR2 is FQNEAQ (reference sequence). The CDR3 DNA reads TGTGCCAGCTTCTGGAGCTCTGGAAACACCATATATTTT. This codes for CASFWSSGNTIYF.

This clone was found once. This rearrangement joins TRBV9 to TRBJ2-5, with 14 nucleotides matching TRBD2. Germline-derived CDR1 and CDR2 are SGDLS and YYNGEE. Trimming cost V 2 bases and J 9 bases; bases outside gene matches: 12. This CDR3 is built from 17 residues. CDR3 bases: TGTGCCAGCAGCGTCGGACTAGCGGGGGGCTCGGCCCGGGCCCAGTACTTC. Protein: CASSVGLAGGSARAQYF.

This clone has more than one count but fewer than ten. The chain has TRBV9 and TRBJ2-7, with TRBD1 identical over 7 bases. This CDR3 is built from 15 residues. Germline CDR1 and CDR2: SGDLS and YYNGEE. The junction had 5 bases not matched to a gene; V was cut back by 0 bases and J by 2 bases. CDR3 bases: TGTGCCAGCAGCGTAGGAGGGACAGTACCCTACGAGCAGTACTTC. Protein product: CASSVGGTVPYEQYF.

The V gene is TRBV5-5, the J gene TRBJ1-1; D is unclear. CDR3 size: 12 residues. Deletions cut 5 bases from V and 3 bases from J, with 8 bases between. CDR1 SGHKS and CDR2 YYEKEE come from the germline V gene (reference sequence). The CDR3 loop reads CASSLLDTEAFF. DNA of the CDR3: TGTGCCAGCAGTTTGCTTGACACTGAAGCTTTCTTT. Supplemented by reference TRBV5-5 and TRBJ1-1, the full variable domain reads DAGVTQSPTHLIKTRGQQVTLRCSPISGHKSVSWYQQVLGQGPQFIFQYYEKEERGRGNFPDRFSARQFPNYSSELNVNALLLGDSALYLCASSLLDTEAFFGQGTRLTVV.

This clone was seen just once. The chain couples TRBV7-2 to TRBJ2-7; the match to TRBD2 covers 12 bases. The CDR3 length is 18 residues. Germline CDR1 is SGHTA and CDR2 is FQGNSA. J was trimmed by 4 bases and V by 5 bases; bases with no gene match: 15. For the CDR3, the DNA is TGTGCCAGCAGCCGCTCTCCTAGCGGGGGGGCCGTCTATTACGAGCAGTACTTC. This translates into CASSRSPSGGAVYYEQYF.

The J gene is TRBJ2-2, the V gene TRBV9; TRBD1 matches 8 bases. Losses at the gene ends were 6 bases for V and 5 bases for J; bases not matched to a gene: 6. The germline V gene has CDR1 SGDLS and CDR2 YYNGEE. This CDR3 comprises 14 residues. Written as DNA, the CDR3 is TGTGCCAGCACACTTGGACAGGGAACCGGGGAGCTGTTTTTT. Protein product: CASTLGQGTGELFF.

The V and J genes are TRBV19 and TRBJ1-6; D might be TRBD1 (5 bases). The V and J ends lost 8 bases and 3 bases respectively, with 8 bases between them. The CDR3 has 13 residues. Per germline, CDR1 LNHDA and CDR2 SQIVND (reference sequence). CDR3 coding DNA: TGTGCCAGTGGGGCAGACTATAATTCACCCCTCCACTTT. This codes for CASGADYNSPLHF.

This rearrangement joins TRBV19 to TRBJ1-1; D is perhaps TRBD1 (5 bases). The CDR3 runs 12 residues. Germline V gene lookup returns CDR1 LNHDA and CDR2 SQIVND (reference sequence). Trimming shortened V by 6 bases and J by 1 base, and 6 bases separated the two germline ends. CDR3 amino acids: CASSDRNTEAFF. Written as DNA, the CDR3 is TGTGCCAGTAGCGACAGGAACACTGAAGCTTTCTTT. Full variable domain (missing parts from reference TRBV19 and TRBJ1-1): DGGITQSPKYLFRKEGQNVTLSCEQNLNHDAMYWYRQDPGQGLRLIYYSQIVNDFQKGDIAEGYSVSREKKESFPLTVTSAQKNPTAFYLCASSDRNTEAFFGQGTRLTVV.

The V and J genes are TRBV30 and TRBJ2-7; TRBD1 might be the D (6 bases). Germline-derived CDR1 and CDR2 are GTSNPN and SVGIG (reference sequence). The length of the CDR3 is 13 residues. V was pared by 3 bases and J by 9 bases, with 18 bases between. The CDR3 is CAWSNQYRAAQYF. CDR3 nucleotide sequence: TGTGCCTGGAGCAACCAGTACAGGGCGGCGCAGTACTTC.

The V gene is TRBV4-1, the J gene TRBJ2-5; 9 bases map to TRBD1. This CDR3 is built from 18 residues. The V gene's germline CDR1 is MGHRA and CDR2 YSYEKL. V was pared by 2 bases and J by 0 bases, with 10 bases of the junction left unmatched. The chain's CDR3 is CASSQSRGDRGYQETQYF. The DNA for the CDR3 is TGCGCCAGCAGCCAATCTAGGGGAGACAGGGGGTACCAAGAGACCCAGTACTTC.

This sequence joins TRBV5-6 and TRBJ2-2, with D hard to call. The ends were cut back, 1 base at V and 2 bases at J, with 12 bases in the middle. In germline, CDR1 is SGHDT, CDR2 YYEEEE. CDR3 length: 16 residues. DNA of the CDR3: TGTGCCAGCAGCTTGAGGAGTTACTATAACACCGGGGAGCTGTTTTTT. The encoded protein is CASSLRSYYNTGELFF.

The CDR3 region has the DNA TGTGCCAGCACCTGGGCCGATCAGCCCCAGCATTTT. This gives the protein CASTWADQPQHF. The rearrangement joins TRBV6-1 to TRBJ1-5; D is unresolved. This CDR3 is built from 12 residues. Trimming removed 7 bases at V and 5 bases at J, with 9 bases between. Germline V gene data show CDR1 as MNHNS and CDR2 as SASEGT.

This rearrangement joins TRBV11-2 to TRBJ2-6, with 8 bases aligning to TRBD1. The length of the CDR3 is 16 residues. Per germline, CDR1 SGHAT and CDR2 FQNNGV. V trimming: 6 bases; J trimming: 2 bases; junction bases outside the gene matches: 6. The CDR3 nucleotides read TGTGCCAGCAGGCACCAGGGGGCTGCTGGGGCCAACGTCCTGACTTTC. It specifies CASRHQGAAGANVLTF. Variable domain in full (rest from reference TRBV11-2 and TRBJ2-6): EAGVAQSPRYKIIEKRQSVAFWCNPISGHATLYWYQQILGQGPKLLIQFQNNGVVDDSQLPKDRFSAERLKGVDSTLKIQPAKLEDSAVYLCASRHQGAAGANVLTFGAGSRLTVL.

This clone was observed a few times. The sample contains more than one DNA sequence encoding this CDR3. The chain couples TRBV28 to TRBJ1-5; D call uncertain. With 5 bases removed from V and 3 bases from J, the gap between germline ends came to 5 bases. Germline V gene sequence: CDR1 MDHEN, CDR2 SYDVKM. The CDR3 has 12 amino acids. This CDR3 reads CASSLLNQPQHF. The DNA of the CDR3 is TGTGCCAGCAGTCTCCTCAATCAGCCCCAGCATTTT.

The chain links TRBV5-4 to TRBJ2-3, with 11 bases lining up with TRBD2. The germline V gene has CDR1 SGHNT and CDR2 YYREEE (reference sequence). This CDR3 has 18 residues. With V trimmed by 5 bases and J by 1 base, 12 bases remained unmatched. For the CDR3, the DNA is TGTGCCAGCAGGGCCGGGACTAGCGGAACCGTTGGCACAGATACGCAGTATTTT. Its protein is CASRAGTSGTVGTDTQYF.

The V gene is TRBV5-8, the J gene TRBJ1-1; D is ambiguous. The CDR3 spans 14 residues. Germline V gene lookup returns CDR1 SGHTS and CDR2 YDEGEE. V shed 0 bases and J shed 7 bases, with 13 bases lying between them. DNA for the CDR3: TGTGCCAGCAGCTTGGAAACCGAGGAAATTGAAGCTTTCTTT. As protein: CASSLETEEIEAFF.